These 21 T cell receptor beta chains were sequenced from one sample in a study of CD8 T cells in ankylosing spondylitis. Study findings and constraints: For ankylosing spondylitis blood, a TCR beta motif of about eight highly homologous variants appeared characteristic.

No antigens are known for them. TCRdb reanalysed the 5' RACE reads using MiXCR and keeps one entry per CDR3 protein. This sample has approximately 550,000 distinct CDR3 sequences, with more than 9.5% found just once. The sequenced material came from blood, either unsorted or a sorted T cell fraction (not recorded which). These receptor sequences come from a male donor with ankylosing spondylitis.

In regard to this clonotype: This may arise from a read error, as a much more abundant clone is one base away. The chain couples TRBV20-1 to TRBJ2-3; 12 bases map to TRBD2. The CDR3 is 17 residues long. Germline loops: CDR1 DFQATT, CDR2 SNEGSKA (reference sequence). The CDR3 DNA reads as TGCTGTGCTACGCTTTATTCTAGCGGGAGGGCCCGAGATACGCAGTATTTT. Protein: CCATLYSSGRARDTQYF.

J is TRBJ1-2 and V is TRBV10-3, with D maybe TRBD1 (6 bases). Germline-derived CDR1 and CDR2 are ENHRY and SYGVKD. The CDR3 has 15 residues. Between the trimmed V and J ends, which lost 2 bases and 3 bases, there was a span of 13 bases. The CDR3 here is CAISERDNLDYGYTF. In DNA form, the CDR3 reads TGTGCCATCAGTGAGAGGGACAACCTTGACTATGGCTACACCTTC.

This clonotype was seen at least ten times. CDR3 residues: CSAREPGWGNYGYTF. As DNA, the CDR3 is TGCAGTGCTAGAGAACCAGGGTGGGGTAACTATGGCTACACCTTC. V is TRBV20-1 and J is TRBJ1-2; TRBD1 is a possible D gene (5 bases). The CDR3 consists of 15 residues. Germline V lookup: CDR1 DFQATT, CDR2 SNEGSKA (reference sequence). The V end was cut by 0 bases, the J end by 1 base, with 12 bases between.

This clonotype occurred a few times. This sequence joins TRBV12-3 or TRBV12-4 and TRBJ1-2, with a tentative D call TRBD1 (6 bases). Between the trimmed V and J ends, which lost 5 bases and 0 bases, there was a span of 10 bases. The CDR3 covers 14 residues. CDR3 sequence reads: CASSVQGANYGYTF. The DNA of the CDR3 is TGTGCCAGCAGTGTACAGGGTGCTAACTATGGCTACACCTTC.

The chain links TRBV5-1 to TRBJ1-1; the match to TRBD1 covers 7 bases. The ends lost 3 bases at V and 4 bases at J; junction bases unmatched: 6. Germline V gene lookup returns CDR1 SGHRS and CDR2 YFSETQ. The CDR3 is 14 residues long. The CDR3 region has the DNA TGCGCCAGCAGCTCCCGGGACAGAAGCACTGAAGCTTTCTTT. The encoded protein is CASSSRDRSTEAFF.

This clonotype turned up a few times. The V call is TRBV3-1, the J call TRBJ2-3, with 11 bases matching TRBD2. The trim removed 0 bases at V and 6 bases at J, leaving 8 bases unmatched. Germline V CDR1 and CDR2: LGHDT, YNNKEL (reference sequence). This CDR3 has 17 residues. The CDR3 region has the DNA TGTGCCAGCAGCCAAGACCCACTAGCGGGAGAAGCGGATACGCAGTATTTT. This codes for CASSQDPLAGEADTQYF.

This clonotype was detected a few times. This chain joins TRBV2 and TRBJ2-1; 7 bases match TRBD1. The V gene's germline CDR1 is SNHLY and CDR2 FYNNEI. V lost 2 bases to trimming and J lost 14 bases; unmatched junction nucleotides: 15. This CDR3 is built from 15 residues. The CDR3 loop reads CASSESERLRTGKFF. In nucleotides, the CDR3 is TGTGCCAGCAGTGAATCCGAGCGGTTGAGGACAGGAAAGTTCTTC.

This clonotype has a handful of counts. The chain recombines TRBV29-1 with TRBJ2-5; 9 nucleotides line up with TRBD1. The germline gives CDR1 SQVTM, CDR2 ANQGSEA. This CDR3 contains 14 residues. The J segment lost 4 bases and the V segment lost 4 bases, leaving 7 bases of the junction unmatched. CDR3 sequence (DNA): TGCAGCGTTGTTAGGACAGGGGTTGGAGAGACCCAGTACTTC. This encodes CSVVRTGVGETQYF.

Only a few counts were recorded for this clonotype. The genes are TRBV20-1 and TRBJ2-1, with TRBD2 matching over 11 bases. CDR1 and CDR2 from the germline V gene are DFQATT and SNEGSKA (reference sequence). This CDR3 is 12 amino acids long. The CDR3 loop reads CVYSGRAREQFF. For the CDR3, the DNA is TGCGTATATAGCGGGAGGGCCCGTGAGCAGTTCTTC.

The rearrangement links TRBV6-5 to TRBJ1-1; D not certain. This CDR3 has 15 residues. Trimming stripped 4 bases from V and 0 bases from J, with 12 bases between. Germline V gene data show CDR1 as MNHEY and CDR2 as SVGAGI. CDR3 in amino acids: CASSSPYLMNTEAFF. DNA for the CDR3: TGTGCCAGCAGTTCCCCTTATCTGATGAACACTGAAGCTTTCTTT.

This clonotype came up many times. V and J are TRBV6-5 and TRBJ1-1; D is ambiguous. The CDR3 has 12 residues. The V end was cut by 2 bases, the J end by 3 bases, with 4 bases between. Germline-derived CDR1 and CDR2 are MNHEY and SVGAGI. CDR3 bases: TGTGCCAGCAGTTACGGTGACACTGAAGCTTTCTTT. It translates to CASSYGDTEAFF.

The rearrangement joins TRBV20-1 to TRBJ1-6, with D maybe TRBD1 (5 bases). The germline V and J ends were trimmed by 4 bases and 9 bases, with 16 bases remaining between them. The CDR3 has 14 amino acids. CDR1 and CDR2 from the germline V gene are DFQATT and SNEGSKA (reference sequence). DNA of the CDR3: TGCAGTGCTACTCAGGGCGATAATGGTTCACCCCTCCACTTT. It is translated as CSATQGDNGSPLHF.

This clonotype has a count of ten or more. J is TRBJ1-4 and V is TRBV20-1, with D hard to call. The CDR3 runs to 14 residues. The V gene lost 5 bases and the J gene lost 0 bases, with 10 bases spanning the gap. Per germline, CDR1 DFQATT and CDR2 SNEGSKA (reference sequence). The chain's CDR3 is CSARSGPTNEKLFF. CDR3 nucleotide sequence: TGCAGTGCTCGCAGCGGCCCAACTAATGAAAAACTGTTTTTT.

This clonotype came up a few times. The chain links TRBV20-1 to TRBJ2-7; TRBD1 aligns across 8 bases. J was trimmed by 4 bases and V by 5 bases; bases with no gene match: 7. The CDR3 loop spans 13 amino acids. CDR1 and CDR2 from the germline V gene are DFQATT and SNEGSKA (reference sequence). As DNA, the CDR3 is TGCAGTGCTCCGACAACAGGGGGGTACGAGCAGTACTTC. This translates into CSAPTTGGYEQYF.

This chain uses TRBV12-3 or TRBV12-4 with TRBJ2-5; TRBD1 agrees at 7 bases. The CDR3 spans 15 residues. V lost 6 bases and J lost 4; bases outside the gene matches: 11. The CDR3 bases are TGTGCCAGCAGAAGTCGACAGGGAGCCCGAGAGACCCAGTACTTC. It specifies CASRSRQGARETQYF.

V and J are TRBV24-1 and TRBJ2-3, with a weak D call TRBD2 (6 bases). V was cut by 7 bases and J by 7 bases, with 20 bases left in between. Germline lookup yields CDR1 KGHDR and CDR2 SFDVKD. The CDR3 length is 15 residues. The CDR3 loop is CATSTHTDYPHTQYF. In DNA, the CDR3 is TGTGCCACCAGCACTCATACGGACTACCCCCATACGCAGTATTTT.

This clonotype appeared a few times. This chain connects TRBV7-6 to TRBJ1-1; no definite D call. The CDR3 runs to 15 residues. V was clipped by 1 base and J by 3 bases, with 12 bases between them. CDR1 and CDR2 from the germline V gene are SGHVS and FNYEAQ. The CDR3 nucleotides read TGTGCCAGCAGCTTAGGACCCTTTGGGGACACTGAAGCTTTCTTT. This encodes CASSLGPFGDTEAFF.

This clonotype was recorded many times. The chain couples TRBV12-3 or TRBV12-4 to TRBJ2-4, with TRBD1 identical over 7 bases. V gave up 3 bases and J gave up 7 bases; unmatched junction bases: 6. The CDR3 totals 14 residues. The CDR3 coding sequence is TGTGCCAGCAGTTTCGGGGACAGCCGGAACATTCAGTACTTC. Protein product: CASSFGDSRNIQYF.

This clonotype has a handful of counts. The chain has TRBV7-9 and TRBJ2-7; 8 bases align to TRBD2. This CDR3 is 13 amino acids long. Germline loops: CDR1 SEHNR, CDR2 FQNEAQ (reference sequence). V was clipped by 10 bases and J by 7 bases; unmatched bases: 12. The CDR3 loop is CAINRGGLGEQYF. DNA of the CDR3: TGTGCCATAAACCGGGGGGGTCTGGGTGAGCAGTACTTC.

The chain has TRBV10-3 and TRBJ2-3, with D maybe TRBD2 (5 bases). The V gene lost 10 bases and the J gene lost 3 bases, with 17 bases spanning the gap. The germline gives CDR1 ENHRY, CDR2 SYGVKD. The CDR3 totals 14 residues. This chain's CDR3 is CATSRGSATDTQYF. The CDR3 nucleotides are TGTGCCACCTCCCGGGGTAGCGCGACAGATACGCAGTATTTT.

The chain has TRBV29-1 and TRBJ2-7; D is uncertain. Trimming removed 7 bases at V and 1 base at J, with 20 bases between. Germline V lookup: CDR1 SQVTM, CDR2 ANQGSEA. This CDR3 contains 15 residues. This CDR3 is CSGGWAGSPSYEQYF. CDR3 sequence (DNA): TGCAGCGGCGGATGGGCCGGGTCCCCTTCCTACGAGCAGTACTTC.